The clone carrying this T cell receptor (beta chain) was counted only a few times. Germline V gives CDR1 SGHRS, CDR2 YFSETQ. The CDR3 extends over 14 amino acids. Trimming pared 0 bases from V and 2 bases from J, leaving 8 bases between. MiXCR, applied by TCRdb to the 5' RACE reads, yields one record per CDR3 protein. The sample includes fewer than 75,000 distinct CDR3 sequences, 20% seen only once; the top ten take about 15%. The data stem from a study of early T cells in non-severe SARS-CoV-2 infection. Study as a whole: It was bulk RNA from unsorted whole blood that was sequenced, and the chains were unpaired.

The chain combines TRBV5-1 with TRBJ1-1; D unresolved. The sequenced sample was whole blood, obtained at baseline. This clonotype was sampled from an adult who was a healthcare worker with PCR-confirmed SARS-CoV-2 infection or an uninfected control (not recorded which). CDR3 residues: CASSLGGHNTEAFF. The DNA for the CDR3 is TGCGCCAGCAGCTTGGGTGGCCACAACACTGAAGCTTTCTTT.